Listed below are T cell receptor beta chains from one sample, sequenced in a study of neurological immune-mediated disorders. TCRdb recomputed calls from the 5' RACE reads with MiXCR, one row per CDR3 protein. The sample has some 60,000 distinct CDR3 sequences; about 10% are singletons. Sequenced input: PBMCs. The source of these receptors is a male donor with HTLV-1-associated myelopathy (HAM/TSP). Each CDR3 is given with its conserved first and last residue. D genes are given only for firm matches. Clone sizes are given selectively: once, few, many, or a class where the clone is expanded.

CDR3aa: CASSSQGTWELFF
CDR3nt: TGCGCCAGCAGCTCCCAGGGCACCTGGGAGCTGTTTTTT
abundance: NA
j_gene: TRBJ2-2
v_gene: TRBV5-1
d_gene: NA

CDR3aa: CSATGQETQYF
CDR3nt: TGCAGTGCTACAGGCCAAGAGACCCAGTACTTC
abundance: NA
j_gene: TRBJ2-5
v_gene: TRBV20-1
d_gene: NA

CDR3aa: CSLAPGSKYEKLFF
CDR3nt: TGCAGTCTAGCCCCGGGCAGCAAATATGAAAAACTGTTTTTT
abundance: many
j_gene: TRBJ1-4
v_gene: TRBV20-1
d_gene: NA

CDR3aa: CSARDSGGADTQYF
CDR3nt: TGCAGTGCTAGAGATTCGGGGGGGGCGGATACGCAGTATTTT
abundance: many
j_gene: TRBJ2-3
v_gene: TRBV20-1
d_gene: TRBD2

CDR3aa: CASSGRRNTEAFF
CDR3nt: TGTGCCAGCTCGGGCAGGCGGAACACTGAAGCTTTCTTT
abundance: many
j_gene: TRBJ1-1
v_gene: TRBV12-3/TRBV12-4
d_gene: NA

CDR3aa: CASSADRIATNEKLFF
CDR3nt: TGTGCCAGCAGCGCCGACAGAATAGCAACTAATGAAAAACTGTTTTTT
abundance: many
j_gene: TRBJ1-4
v_gene: TRBV7-6
d_gene: NA

CDR3aa: CASSPLPGETQYF
CDR3nt: TGTGCCAGCAGCCCCCTCCCAGGAGAGACCCAGTACTTC
abundance: many
j_gene: TRBJ2-5
v_gene: TRBV7-6
d_gene: NA

CDR3aa: CASSLDGAFLLTF
CDR3nt: TGTGCCAGCAGTTTGGACGGGGCTTTTCTCCTGACTTTC
abundance: many
j_gene: TRBJ2-6
v_gene: TRBV6-6
d_gene: NA

CDR3aa: CASNWGTLAKNIQYF
CDR3nt: TGTGCCAGCAACTGGGGGACCTTAGCCAAAAACATTCAGTACTTC
abundance: many
j_gene: TRBJ2-4
v_gene: TRBV6-1
d_gene: NA

CDR3aa: CSARREQETQYF
CDR3nt: TGCAGTGCTAGAAGGGAACAAGAGACCCAGTACTTC
abundance: many
j_gene: TRBJ2-5
v_gene: TRBV20-1
d_gene: NA

CDR3aa: CASSKGTVGGTDTQYF
CDR3nt: TGCGCCAGCAGCAAGGGGACTGTTGGTGGCACAGATACGCAGTATTTT
abundance: many
j_gene: TRBJ2-3
v_gene: TRBV5-1
d_gene: NA

CDR3aa: CSASPMGLGSNQPQHF
CDR3nt: TGCAGTGCTAGCCCCATGGGACTCGGGAGCAATCAGCCCCAGCATTTT
abundance: many
j_gene: TRBJ1-5
v_gene: TRBV20-1
d_gene: NA

CDR3aa: CASRASQNPSETQYF
CDR3nt: TGTGCCAGCAGGGCGAGCCAGAACCCCTCAGAGACCCAGTACTTC
abundance: many
j_gene: TRBJ2-5
v_gene: TRBV6-2/TRBV6-3
d_gene: NA

CDR3aa: CASQLDRVRHEQYF
CDR3nt: TGTGCCAGCCAGTTGGACAGGGTTCGCCACGAGCAGTACTTC
abundance: many
j_gene: TRBJ2-7
v_gene: TRBV6-5
d_gene: TRBD1

CDR3aa: CASSVEADNSPLHF
CDR3nt: TGTGCCAGCAGCGTAGAGGCAGATAATTCACCCCTCCACTTT
abundance: many
j_gene: TRBJ1-6
v_gene: TRBV9
d_gene: NA

CDR3aa: CASSARDRVTYIQYF
CDR3nt: TGTGCCAGCAGCGCCCGGGACAGGGTTACGTACATTCAGTACTTC
abundance: many
j_gene: TRBJ2-4
v_gene: TRBV2
d_gene: TRBD1

CDR3aa: CASRTRELAGNEQFF
CDR3nt: TGTGCCAGCAGGACGAGGGAACTAGCGGGTAATGAGCAGTTCTTC
abundance: many
j_gene: TRBJ2-1
v_gene: TRBV27
d_gene: TRBD2

CDR3aa: CASSGDRGSYSPLHF
CDR3nt: TGTGCCAGCAGTGGGGACAGGGGATCTTATTCACCCCTCCACTTT
abundance: many
j_gene: TRBJ1-6
v_gene: TRBV6-5
d_gene: TRBD1

CDR3aa: CASGQIGANVLTF
CDR3nt: TGTGCCAGCGGCCAGATCGGAGCCAACGTCCTGACTTTC
abundance: many
j_gene: TRBJ2-6
v_gene: TRBV12-3/TRBV12-4
d_gene: NA

CDR3aa: CASRSGTYEQYF
CDR3nt: TGTGCCAGCAGGAGCGGGACCTACGAGCAGTACTTC
abundance: many
j_gene: TRBJ2-7
v_gene: TRBV28
d_gene: TRBD2

CDR3aa: CASSLAAGGDTEAFF
CDR3nt: TGCGCCAGCAGCTTGGCCGCAGGGGGTGACACTGAAGCTTTCTTT
abundance: many
j_gene: TRBJ1-1
v_gene: TRBV5-1
d_gene: TRBD1

CDR3aa: CASSLILSGGPPYNEQFF
CDR3nt: TGCGCCAGCAGCTTGATTTTATCTGGCGGGCCGCCCTACAATGAGCAGTTCTTC
abundance: many
j_gene: TRBJ2-1
v_gene: TRBV5-1
d_gene: NA

CDR3aa: CSVRDTMVTEAFF
CDR3nt: TGCAGCGTTCGAGACACAATGGTGACTGAAGCTTTCTTT
abundance: many
j_gene: TRBJ1-1
v_gene: TRBV29-1
d_gene: NA

CDR3aa: CASRKTDLNTEAFF
CDR3nt: TGTGCCAGCAGAAAAACAGATTTGAACACTGAAGCTTTCTTT
abundance: many
j_gene: TRBJ1-1
v_gene: TRBV12-3/TRBV12-4
d_gene: NA

CDR3aa: CASSLDRGLYEQYF
CDR3nt: TGTGCCAGCAGCTTAGACAGGGGCCTTTACGAGCAGTACTTC
abundance: many
j_gene: TRBJ2-7
v_gene: TRBV7-9
d_gene: TRBD1

CDR3aa: CASSPGWGRSSYEQYF
CDR3nt: TGTGCCAGCAGCCCAGGGTGGGGAAGGAGCTCCTACGAGCAGTACTTC
abundance: many
j_gene: TRBJ2-7
v_gene: TRBV7-2
d_gene: NA

CDR3aa: CASSSLALLETQYF
CDR3nt: TGTGCCAGCAGCTCGCTAGCTCTGTTAGAGACCCAGTACTTC
abundance: few
j_gene: TRBJ2-5
v_gene: TRBV7-2
d_gene: NA

CDR3aa: CASSRRAEEQYF
CDR3nt: TGTGCCAGCAGCCGGCGGGCGGAGGAGCAGTACTTC
abundance: few
j_gene: TRBJ2-7
v_gene: TRBV7-9
d_gene: NA

CDR3aa: CASSFQGNTQYF
CDR3nt: TGTGCCAGCAGTTTTCAGGGAAATACGCAGTATTTT
abundance: many
j_gene: TRBJ2-3
v_gene: TRBV14
d_gene: NA

CDR3aa: CAISEVSADTQYF
CDR3nt: TGTGCCATCAGTGAAGTCTCAGCAGATACGCAGTATTTT
abundance: medium-sized
j_gene: TRBJ2-3
v_gene: TRBV10-3
d_gene: NA

CDR3aa: CASSSKSWKRDTDTQYF
CDR3nt: TGTGCCAGCAGCTCCAAATCGTGGAAGCGGGACACAGATACGCAGTATTTT
abundance: many
j_gene: TRBJ2-3
v_gene: TRBV11-2
d_gene: TRBD2

CDR3aa: CASSLGGALRYGYTF
CDR3nt: TGTGCCAGCAGCCTGGGTGGGGCCCTTCGCTATGGCTACACCTTC
abundance: many
j_gene: TRBJ1-2
v_gene: TRBV7-2
d_gene: NA

CDR3aa: CASSESGGAQGYTF
CDR3nt: TGCGCCAGCAGTGAGTCGGGAGGGGCGCAAGGCTACACCTTC
abundance: many
j_gene: TRBJ1-2
v_gene: TRBV10-2
d_gene: NA

CDR3aa: CASSLDGGIRGYTF
CDR3nt: TGTGCCAGCAGCTTAGATGGGGGGATTCGTGGCTACACCTTC
abundance: many
j_gene: TRBJ1-2
v_gene: TRBV7-2
d_gene: NA

CDR3aa: CASSPTRTGWNEQYF
CDR3nt: TGTGCCAGCAGCCCGACCCGGACAGGGTGGAACGAGCAGTACTTC
abundance: many
j_gene: TRBJ2-7
v_gene: TRBV5-5
d_gene: TRBD1

CDR3aa: CASSSTEATNEKLFF
CDR3nt: TGCGCCAGCAGCTCGACAGAAGCAACTAATGAAAAACTGTTTTTT
abundance: NA
j_gene: TRBJ1-4
v_gene: TRBV5-1
d_gene: NA

CDR3aa: CASSGLAGDTQYF
CDR3nt: TGTGCCAGCAGTGGACTAGCAGGCGATACGCAGTATTTT
abundance: many
j_gene: TRBJ2-3
v_gene: TRBV6-5
d_gene: TRBD2

CDR3aa: CASTMGAGANVLTF
CDR3nt: TGTGCCAGCACTATGGGGGCTGGGGCCAACGTCCTGACTTTC
abundance: many
j_gene: TRBJ2-6
v_gene: TRBV27
d_gene: NA

CDR3aa: CASSLGLAERAGELFF
CDR3nt: TGCGCCAGCAGCTTGGGACTAGCGGAGAGGGCCGGGGAGCTGTTTTTT
abundance: many
j_gene: TRBJ2-2
v_gene: TRBV5-1
d_gene: TRBD2

CDR3aa: CASSSGQVYEQYF
CDR3nt: TGTGCCAGCTCAAGTGGACAAGTCTACGAGCAGTACTTC
abundance: many
j_gene: TRBJ2-7
v_gene: TRBV18
d_gene: NA